Given below is one T cell receptor (beta chain) in context. This sample stems from a study of shared clonotypes between healthy human individuals. Germline V gene sequence: CDR1 MNHEY, CDR2 SMNVEV (reference sequence). The length of the CDR3 is 18 residues. The ends were cut back, 1 base at V and 7 bases at J, with 23 bases in the middle. Repertoires were generated with immunoSEQ multiplex PCR, while TCRdb's copy carries only in-frame clones and drops some. The data contain about 2.3 million clones, 80% to 95% of them singletons. The gene calls are TRBV27 and TRBJ2-1, with D possibly being TRBD1 or TRBD2 (7 bases each). This TCR came from a man between 18 and 35 years old in good health. Some clones in this sample may be carry-over from other donors' samples. The sequencing input was naive CD4+ T cells from PBMCs. Subset denoted: CD45RA+ positively selected. The CDR3 nucleotides are TGTGCCAGCAGTTTATTCCCAGGGGGGGCTTCCACACATAATGAGCAGTTCTTC. It is translated as CASSLFPGGASTHNEQFF.